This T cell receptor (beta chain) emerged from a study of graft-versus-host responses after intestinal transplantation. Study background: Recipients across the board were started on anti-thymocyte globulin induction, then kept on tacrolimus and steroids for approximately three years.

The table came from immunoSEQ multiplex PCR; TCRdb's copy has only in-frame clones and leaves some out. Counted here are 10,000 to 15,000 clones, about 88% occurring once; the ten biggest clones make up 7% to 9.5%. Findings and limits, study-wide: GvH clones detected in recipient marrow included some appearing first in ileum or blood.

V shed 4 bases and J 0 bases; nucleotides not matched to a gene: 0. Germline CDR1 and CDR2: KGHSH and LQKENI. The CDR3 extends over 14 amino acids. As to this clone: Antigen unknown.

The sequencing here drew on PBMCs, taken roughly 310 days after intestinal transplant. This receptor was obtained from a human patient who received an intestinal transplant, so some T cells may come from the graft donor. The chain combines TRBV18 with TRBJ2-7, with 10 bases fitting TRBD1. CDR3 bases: TGTGCCAGCTCACGACAGGGGGCCTCCTACGAGCAGTACTTC. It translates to CASSRQGASYEQYF. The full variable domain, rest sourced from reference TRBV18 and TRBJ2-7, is NAGVMQNPRHLVRRRGQEARLRCSPMKGHSHVYWYRQLPEEGLKFMVYLQKENIIDESGMPKERFSAEFPKEGPSILRIQQVVRGDSAAYFCASSRQGASYEQYFGPGTRLTVT.